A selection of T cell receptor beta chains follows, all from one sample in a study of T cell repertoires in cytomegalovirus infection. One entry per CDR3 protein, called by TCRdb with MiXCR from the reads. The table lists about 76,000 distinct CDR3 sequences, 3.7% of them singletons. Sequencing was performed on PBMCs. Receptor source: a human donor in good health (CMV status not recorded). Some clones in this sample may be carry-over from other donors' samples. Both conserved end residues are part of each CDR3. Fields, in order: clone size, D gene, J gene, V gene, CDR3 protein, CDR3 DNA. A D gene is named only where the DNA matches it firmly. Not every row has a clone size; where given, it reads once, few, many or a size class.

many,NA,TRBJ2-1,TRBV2,CASSEELVGADSGEQFF,TGTGCCAGCAGTGAAGAGTTGGTGGGGGCCGACTCGGGAGAGCAGTTCTTC
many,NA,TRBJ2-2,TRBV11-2,CASSGDGRLTGELFF,TGTGCCAGCAGCGGGGACGGTCGACTCACCGGGGAGCTGTTTTTT
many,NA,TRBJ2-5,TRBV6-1,CASSEALPSSGTQYF,TGTGCCAGCAGTGAAGCGCTCCCGAGCAGCGGGACCCAGTACTTC
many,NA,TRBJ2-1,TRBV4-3,CASSRPGLLGEQFF,TGCGCCAGCAGCCGCCCGGGACTTCTTGGTGAGCAGTTCTTC
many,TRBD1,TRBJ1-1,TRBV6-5,CASTLTGDTEAFF,TGTGCCAGCACCCTGACAGGGGACACTGAAGCTTTCTTT
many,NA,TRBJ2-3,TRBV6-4,CASSEGESTDTQYF,TGTGCCAGCAGTGAGGGTGAAAGCACAGATACGCAGTATTTT
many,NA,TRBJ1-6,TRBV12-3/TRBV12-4,CASSFGQSSSPLHF,TGTGCCAGCAGTTTCGGGCAGTCGAGTTCACCCCTCCACTTT
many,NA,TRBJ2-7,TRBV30,CAWSVRVHYEQYF,TGTGCCTGGAGTGTACGGGTCCACTACGAGCAGTACTTC
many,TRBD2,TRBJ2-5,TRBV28,CASSPRGGPYETQYF,TGTGCCAGCAGTCCCCGGGGGGGGCCCTACGAGACCCAGTACTTC
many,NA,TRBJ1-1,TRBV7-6,CASSLGGVENTEAFF,TGTGCCAGCAGCTTAGGAGGGGTCGAGAACACTGAAGCTTTCTTT
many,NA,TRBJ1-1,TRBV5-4,CASAAGTEAFF,TGTGCCAGCGCCGCGGGCACTGAAGCTTTCTTT
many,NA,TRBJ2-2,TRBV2,CASSEIRLSNTGELFF,TGTGCCAGCAGTGAAATCAGGCTATCGAACACCGGGGAGCTGTTTTTT
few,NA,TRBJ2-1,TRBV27,CANSPGPYNEQFF,TGTGCCAACAGTCCCGGTCCCTACAATGAGCAGTTCTTC
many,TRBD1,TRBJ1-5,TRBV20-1,CSAWDRGPNQPQHF,TGCAGTGCTTGGGACAGGGGACCTAATCAGCCCCAGCATTTT
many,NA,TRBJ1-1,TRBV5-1,CASSLFGSLNTEAFF,TGCGCCAGCAGCTTGTTCGGCAGCTTGAACACTGAAGCTTTCTTT
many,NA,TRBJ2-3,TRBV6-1,CASSGQGVSTDTQYF,TGTGCCAGCAGTGGTCAGGGAGTTTCCACAGATACGCAGTATTTT
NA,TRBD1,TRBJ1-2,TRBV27,CASSPPGQGFRGYTF,TGTGCCAGCAGCCCCCCGGGACAGGGGTTTAGAGGCTACACCTTC
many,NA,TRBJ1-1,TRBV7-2,CASFKGRGGTEAFF,TGTGCCAGCTTCAAGGGCAGGGGCGGTACTGAAGCTTTCTTT
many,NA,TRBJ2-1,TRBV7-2,CASSIRTGHEQFF,TGTGCCAGCAGCATACGTACGGGCCATGAGCAGTTCTTC
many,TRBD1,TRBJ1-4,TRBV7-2,CASSGTGAAATNEKLFF,TGTGCCAGCAGCGGGACAGGGGCAGCCGCAACTAATGAAAAACTGTTTTTT
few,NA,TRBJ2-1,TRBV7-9,CASSLDSLGVRSSYNEQFF,TGTGCCAGCAGCTTAGACTCTCTGGGGGTTAGGAGCTCCTACAATGAGCAGTTCTTC
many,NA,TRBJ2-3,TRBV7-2,CASKGGATDTQYF,TGTGCCAGCAAGGGGGGGGCCACAGATACGCAGTATTTT
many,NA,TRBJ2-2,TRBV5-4,CASSLTRTTGELFF,TGTGCCAGCAGCTTGACTAGAACTACCGGGGAGCTGTTTTTT
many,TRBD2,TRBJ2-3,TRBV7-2,CASSPPGLADTQYF,TGTGCCAGCAGCCCCCCGGGACTAGCAGATACGCAGTATTTT
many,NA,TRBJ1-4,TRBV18,CASSTLGRPNEKLFF,TGTGCCAGCTCAACCCTTGGGCGGCCAAATGAAAAACTGTTTTTT